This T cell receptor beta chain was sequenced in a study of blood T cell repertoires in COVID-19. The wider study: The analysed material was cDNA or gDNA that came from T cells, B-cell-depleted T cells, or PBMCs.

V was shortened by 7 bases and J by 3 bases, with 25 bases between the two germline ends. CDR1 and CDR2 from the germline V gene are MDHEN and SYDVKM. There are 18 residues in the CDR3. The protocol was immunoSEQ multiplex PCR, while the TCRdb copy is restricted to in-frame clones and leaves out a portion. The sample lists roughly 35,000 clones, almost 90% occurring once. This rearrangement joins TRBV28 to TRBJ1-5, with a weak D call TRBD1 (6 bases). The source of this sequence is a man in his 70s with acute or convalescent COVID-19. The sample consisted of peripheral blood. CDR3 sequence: CASTPFFKPAGDNQPQHF. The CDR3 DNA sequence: TGTGCCAGCACCCCATTCTTTAAGCCGGCAGGGGACAATCAGCCCCAGCATTTT.